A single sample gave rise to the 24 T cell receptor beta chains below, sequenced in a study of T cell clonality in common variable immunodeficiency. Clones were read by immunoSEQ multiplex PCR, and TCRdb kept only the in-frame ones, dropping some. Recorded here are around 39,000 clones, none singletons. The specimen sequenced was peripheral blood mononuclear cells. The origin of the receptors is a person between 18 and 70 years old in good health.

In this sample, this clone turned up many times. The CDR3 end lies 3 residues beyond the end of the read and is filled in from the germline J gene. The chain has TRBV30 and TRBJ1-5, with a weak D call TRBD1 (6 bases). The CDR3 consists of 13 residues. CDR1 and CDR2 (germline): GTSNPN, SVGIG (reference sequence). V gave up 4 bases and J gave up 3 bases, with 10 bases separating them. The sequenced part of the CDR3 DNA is TGTGCCTGGAACCGGGACATCAATCAGCCC. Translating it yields CAWNRDINQP. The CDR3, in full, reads CAWNRDINQPQHF.

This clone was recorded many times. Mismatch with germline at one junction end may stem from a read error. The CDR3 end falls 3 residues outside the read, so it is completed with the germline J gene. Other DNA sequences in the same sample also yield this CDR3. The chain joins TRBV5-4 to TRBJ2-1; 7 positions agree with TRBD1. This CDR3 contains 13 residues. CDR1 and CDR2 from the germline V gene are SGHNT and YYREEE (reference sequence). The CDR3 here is CASSLVTGDEQFF. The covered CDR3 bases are TGCGCCAGCAGCTTGGTTACAGGGGATGAG.

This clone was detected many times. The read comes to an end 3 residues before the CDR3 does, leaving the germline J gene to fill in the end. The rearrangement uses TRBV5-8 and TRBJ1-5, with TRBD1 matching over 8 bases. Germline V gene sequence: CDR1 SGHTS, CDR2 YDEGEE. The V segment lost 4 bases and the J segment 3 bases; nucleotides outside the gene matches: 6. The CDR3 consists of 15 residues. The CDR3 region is CASSIRQGANQPQHF. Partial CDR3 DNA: TGTGCCAGCAGCATACGTCAGGGGGCCAATCAGCCC.

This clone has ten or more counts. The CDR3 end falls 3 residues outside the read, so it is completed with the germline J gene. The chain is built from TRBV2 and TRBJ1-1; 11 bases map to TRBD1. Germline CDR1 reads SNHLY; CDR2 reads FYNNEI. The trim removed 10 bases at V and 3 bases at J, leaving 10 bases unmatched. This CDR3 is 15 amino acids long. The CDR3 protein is CATKLGTGGHTEAFF. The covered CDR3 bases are TGTGCCACCAAACTCGGGACAGGGGGTCACACTGAA.

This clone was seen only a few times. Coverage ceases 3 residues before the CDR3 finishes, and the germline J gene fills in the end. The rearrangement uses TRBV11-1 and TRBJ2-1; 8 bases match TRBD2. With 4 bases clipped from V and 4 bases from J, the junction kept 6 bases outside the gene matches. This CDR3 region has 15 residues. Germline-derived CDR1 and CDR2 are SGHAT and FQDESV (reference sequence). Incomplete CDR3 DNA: TGTGCCAGCAGCTCAAGACTAGCGACGTACAATGAG. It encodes CASSSRLATYNE. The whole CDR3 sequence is CASSSRLATYNEQFF.

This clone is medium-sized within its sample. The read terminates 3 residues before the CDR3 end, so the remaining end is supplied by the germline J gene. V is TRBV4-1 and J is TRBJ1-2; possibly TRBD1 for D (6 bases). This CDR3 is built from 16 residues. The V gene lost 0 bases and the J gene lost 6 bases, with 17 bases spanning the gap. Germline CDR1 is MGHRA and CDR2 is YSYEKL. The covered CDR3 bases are TGCGCCAGCAGCCAAGACCACCAAACAGGGTTGGATGGC. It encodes CASSQDHQTGLDG. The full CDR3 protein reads CASSQDHQTGLDGYTF.

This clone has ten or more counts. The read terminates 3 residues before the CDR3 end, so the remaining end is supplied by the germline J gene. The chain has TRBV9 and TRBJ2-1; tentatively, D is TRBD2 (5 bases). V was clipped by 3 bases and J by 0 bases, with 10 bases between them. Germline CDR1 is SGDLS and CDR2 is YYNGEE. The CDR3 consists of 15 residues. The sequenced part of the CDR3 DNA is TGTGCCAGCAGCGGGCGAGCGGACTCCTACAATGAG. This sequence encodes CASSGRADSYNE. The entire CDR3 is CASSGRADSYNEQFF.

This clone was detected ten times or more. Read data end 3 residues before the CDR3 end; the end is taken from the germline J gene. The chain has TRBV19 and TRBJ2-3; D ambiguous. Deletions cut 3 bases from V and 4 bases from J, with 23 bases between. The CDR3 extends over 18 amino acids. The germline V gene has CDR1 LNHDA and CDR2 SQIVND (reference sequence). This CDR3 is CASSMLSGSGFIPDTQYF. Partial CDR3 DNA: TGTGCCAGTAGTATGCTCTCCGGGTCCGGATTTATCCCAGATACG.

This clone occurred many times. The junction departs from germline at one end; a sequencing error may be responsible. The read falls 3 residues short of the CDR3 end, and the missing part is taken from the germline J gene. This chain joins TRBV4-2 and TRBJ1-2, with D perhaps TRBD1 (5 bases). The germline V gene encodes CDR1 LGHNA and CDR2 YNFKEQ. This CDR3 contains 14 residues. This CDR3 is CASSQDKGNYGYTF. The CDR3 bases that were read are TGCGCCAGCAGCCAAGATAAGGGGAACTATGGC.

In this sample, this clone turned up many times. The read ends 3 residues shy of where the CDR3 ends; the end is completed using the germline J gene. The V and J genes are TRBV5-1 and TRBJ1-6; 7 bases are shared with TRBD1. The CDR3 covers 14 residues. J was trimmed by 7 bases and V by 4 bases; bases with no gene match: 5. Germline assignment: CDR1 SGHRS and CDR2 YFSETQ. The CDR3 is CASSPGQENSPLHF. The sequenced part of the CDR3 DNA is TGCGCCAGCAGCCCTGGACAGGAGAATTCACCC.

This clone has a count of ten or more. CDR3: CASSEGPAGNYNEQFF. The DNA read from the CDR3 is TGTGCCAGCAGTGAAGGGCCGGCAGGGAACTACAATGAG. The chain carries TRBV2 and TRBJ2-1; a weak D match, TRBD1 (5 bases). Read coverage stops 3 residues before the CDR3 terminus; the germline J gene supplies the remainder. The CDR3 length is 16 residues. V lost 1 base and J 3 bases, leaving 13 bases between the germline ends. The germline V gene encodes CDR1 SNHLY and CDR2 FYNNEI.

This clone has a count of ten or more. This chain's CDR3 is CASSLTGVSSYEQYF. The sequenced part of the CDR3 DNA is TGTGCCAGCAGCTTAACAGGGGTTAGCTCCTACGAG. V is TRBV7-6 and J is TRBJ2-7, with TRBD1 identical over 7 bases. The CDR3 end falls 3 residues outside the read, so it is completed with the germline J gene. The CDR3 has 15 residues. The junction had 4 bases not matched to a gene; V was cut back by 2 bases and J by 0 bases. Looked up from germline, CDR1 is SGHVS and CDR2 is FNYEAQ.

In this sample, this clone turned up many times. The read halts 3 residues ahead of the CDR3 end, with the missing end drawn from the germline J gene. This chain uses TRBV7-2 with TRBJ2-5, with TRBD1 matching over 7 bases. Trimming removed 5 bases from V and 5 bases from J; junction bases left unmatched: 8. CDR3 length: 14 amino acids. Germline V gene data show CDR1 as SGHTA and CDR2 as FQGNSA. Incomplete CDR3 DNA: TGTGCCAGCAGCACGACAGGGCTATCGGAGACC. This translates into CASSTTGLSET. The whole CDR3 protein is CASSTTGLSETQYF. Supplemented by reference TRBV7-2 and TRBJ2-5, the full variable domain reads GAGVSQSPSNKVTEKGKDVELRCDPISGHTALYWYRQSLGQGLEFLIYFQGNSAPDKSGLPSDRFSAERTGGSVSTLTIQRTQQEDSAVYLCASSTTGLSETQYFGPGTRLLVL.

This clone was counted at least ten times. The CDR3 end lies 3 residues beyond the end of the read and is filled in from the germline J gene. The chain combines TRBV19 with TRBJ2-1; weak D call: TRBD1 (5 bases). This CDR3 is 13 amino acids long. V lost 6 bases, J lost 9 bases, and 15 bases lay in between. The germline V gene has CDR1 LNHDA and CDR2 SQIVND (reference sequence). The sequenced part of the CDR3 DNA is TGTGCCAGTAGGTATCCGGACAAGGGTGAG. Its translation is CASRYPDKGE. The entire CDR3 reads CASRYPDKGEQFF.

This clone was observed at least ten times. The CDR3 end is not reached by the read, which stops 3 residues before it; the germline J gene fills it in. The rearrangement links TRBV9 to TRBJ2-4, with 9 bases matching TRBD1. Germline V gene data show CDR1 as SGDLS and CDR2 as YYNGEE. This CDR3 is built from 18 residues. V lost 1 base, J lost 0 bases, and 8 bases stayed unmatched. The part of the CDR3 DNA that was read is TGTGCCAGCAGCGTACCACCGGGACAGGGTAGAGCCAAAAACATT. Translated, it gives CASSVPPGQGRAKNI. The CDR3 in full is CASSVPPGQGRAKNIQYF.

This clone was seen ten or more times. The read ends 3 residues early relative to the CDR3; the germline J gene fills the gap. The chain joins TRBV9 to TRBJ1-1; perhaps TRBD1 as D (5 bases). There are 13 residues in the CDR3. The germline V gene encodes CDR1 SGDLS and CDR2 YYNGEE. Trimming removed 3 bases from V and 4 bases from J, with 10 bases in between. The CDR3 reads CASSGGVVTEAFF. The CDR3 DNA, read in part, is TGTGCCAGCAGCGGGGGCGTGGTCACTGAA.

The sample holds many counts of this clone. CDR3 sequence: CASSLGDSGSHEQFF. CDR3 DNA (partial): TGCGCCAGCAGCTTGGGGGATAGCGGGAGCCATGAG. This rearrangement joins TRBV5-1 to TRBJ2-1; 9 bases are a match to TRBD2. The sequence runs out 3 residues before the end of the CDR3; the remainder is reconstructed from the germline J gene. Germline V gene data show CDR1 as SGHRS and CDR2 as YFSETQ. V was pared by 0 bases and J by 8 bases, with 6 bases of the junction left unmatched. CDR3 size: 15 residues.

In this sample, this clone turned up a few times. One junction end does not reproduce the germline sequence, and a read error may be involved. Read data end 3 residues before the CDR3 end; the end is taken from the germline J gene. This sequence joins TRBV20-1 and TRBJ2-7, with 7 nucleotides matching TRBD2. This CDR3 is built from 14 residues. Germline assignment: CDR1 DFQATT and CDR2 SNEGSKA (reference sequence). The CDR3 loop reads CSTRGGTITYEQYF. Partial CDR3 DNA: TGCAGTACTAGAGGCGGGACTATCACCTACGAG.

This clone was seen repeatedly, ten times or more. The CDR3 protein is CASSQMGTGHQETQYF. CDR3 DNA (partial): TGTGCCAGCAGTCAAATGGGGACAGGGCACCAAGAGACC. The chain combines TRBV2 with TRBJ2-5, with TRBD1 identical over 9 bases. The CDR3 end lies 3 residues beyond the end of the read and is filled in from the germline J gene. The J segment lost 0 bases and the V segment lost 5 bases, leaving 7 bases of the junction unmatched. Looked up from germline, CDR1 is SNHLY and CDR2 is FYNNEI. This CDR3 is 16 amino acids long.

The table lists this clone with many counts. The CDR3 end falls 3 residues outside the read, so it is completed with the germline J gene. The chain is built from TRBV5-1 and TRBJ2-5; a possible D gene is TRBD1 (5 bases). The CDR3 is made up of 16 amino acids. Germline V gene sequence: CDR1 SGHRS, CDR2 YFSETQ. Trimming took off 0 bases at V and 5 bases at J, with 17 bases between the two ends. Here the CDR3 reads CASSLVQGRGLETQYF. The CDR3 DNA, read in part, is TGCGCCAGCAGCTTGGTGCAGGGAAGGGGTTTGGAGACC.

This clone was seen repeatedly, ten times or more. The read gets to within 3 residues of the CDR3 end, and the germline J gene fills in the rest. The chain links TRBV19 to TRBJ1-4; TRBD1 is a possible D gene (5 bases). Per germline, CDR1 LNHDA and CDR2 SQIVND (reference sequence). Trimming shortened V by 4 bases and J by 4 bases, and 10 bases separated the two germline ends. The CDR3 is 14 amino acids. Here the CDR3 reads CASSTGHRNEKLFF. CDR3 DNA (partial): TGTGCCAGTAGTACCGGACACCGTAATGAAAAA.

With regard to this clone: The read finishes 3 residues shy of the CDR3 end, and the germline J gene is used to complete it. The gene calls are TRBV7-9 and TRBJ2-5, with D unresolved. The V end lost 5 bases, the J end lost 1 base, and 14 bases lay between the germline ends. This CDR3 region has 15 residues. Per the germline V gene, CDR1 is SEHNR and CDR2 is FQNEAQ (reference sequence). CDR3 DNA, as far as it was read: TGTGCCAGCAGCCCCCCGCGGCAGTTCCAAGAGACC. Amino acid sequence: CASSPPRQFQET. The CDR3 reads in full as CASSPPRQFQETQYF.

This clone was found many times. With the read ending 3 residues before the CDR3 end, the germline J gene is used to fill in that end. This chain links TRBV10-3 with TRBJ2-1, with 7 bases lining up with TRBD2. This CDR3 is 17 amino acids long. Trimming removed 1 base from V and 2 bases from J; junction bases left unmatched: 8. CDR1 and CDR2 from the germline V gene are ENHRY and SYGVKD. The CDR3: CAISEWYLGGAYNEQFF. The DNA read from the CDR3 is TGTGCCATCAGTGAGTGGTATTTGGGGGGGGCCTACAATGAG.

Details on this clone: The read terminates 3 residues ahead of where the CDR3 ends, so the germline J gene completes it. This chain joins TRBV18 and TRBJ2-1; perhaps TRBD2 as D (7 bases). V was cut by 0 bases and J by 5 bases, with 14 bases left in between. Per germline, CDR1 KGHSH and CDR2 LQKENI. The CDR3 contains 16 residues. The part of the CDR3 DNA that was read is TGTGCCAGCTCACCACCGGGGGGGCTAGAGGACAATGAG. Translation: CASSPPGGLEDNE. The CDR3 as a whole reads CASSPPGGLEDNEQFF.